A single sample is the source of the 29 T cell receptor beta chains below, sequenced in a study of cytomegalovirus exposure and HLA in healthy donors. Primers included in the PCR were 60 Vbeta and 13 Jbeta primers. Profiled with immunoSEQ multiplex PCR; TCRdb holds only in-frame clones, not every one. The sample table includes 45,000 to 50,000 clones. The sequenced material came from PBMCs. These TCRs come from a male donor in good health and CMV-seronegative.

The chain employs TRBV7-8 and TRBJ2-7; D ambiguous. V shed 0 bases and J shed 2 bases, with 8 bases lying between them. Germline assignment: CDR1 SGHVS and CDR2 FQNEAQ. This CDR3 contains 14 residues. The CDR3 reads CASSLAPGTYEQYF. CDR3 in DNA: TGTGCCAGCAGCTTAGCCCCAGGTACCTACGAGCAGTACTTC.

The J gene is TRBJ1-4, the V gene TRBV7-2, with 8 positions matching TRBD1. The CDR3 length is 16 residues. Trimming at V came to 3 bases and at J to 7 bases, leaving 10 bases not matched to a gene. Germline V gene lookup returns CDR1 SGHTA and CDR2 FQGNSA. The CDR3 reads CASSFSRQGIGEKLFF. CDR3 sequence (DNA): TGTGCCAGCAGCTTCTCAAGACAGGGGATAGGTGAAAAACTGTTTTTT.

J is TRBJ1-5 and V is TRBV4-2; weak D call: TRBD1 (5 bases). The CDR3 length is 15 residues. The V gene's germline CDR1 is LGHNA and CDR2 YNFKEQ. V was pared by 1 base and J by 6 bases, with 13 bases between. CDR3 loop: CASSQVGGRGQPQHF. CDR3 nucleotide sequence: TGTGCCAGCAGCCAAGTCGGGGGGAGGGGTCAGCCCCAGCATTTT.

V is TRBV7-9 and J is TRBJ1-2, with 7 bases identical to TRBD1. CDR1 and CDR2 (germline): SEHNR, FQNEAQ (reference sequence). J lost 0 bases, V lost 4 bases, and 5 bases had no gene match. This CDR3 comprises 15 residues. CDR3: CASSSQGRPNYGYTF. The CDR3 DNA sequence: TGTGCCAGCAGCTCACAGGGGCGCCCTAACTATGGCTACACCTTC.

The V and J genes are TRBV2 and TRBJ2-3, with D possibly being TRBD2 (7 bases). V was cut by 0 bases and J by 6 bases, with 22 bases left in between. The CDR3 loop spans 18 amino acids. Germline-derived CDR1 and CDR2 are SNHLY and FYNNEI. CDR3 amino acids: CASSEARGPSLGFDTQYF. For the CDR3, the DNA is TGTGCCAGCAGTGAAGCGCGGGGGCCGAGCCTTGGCTTTGATACGCAGTATTTT.

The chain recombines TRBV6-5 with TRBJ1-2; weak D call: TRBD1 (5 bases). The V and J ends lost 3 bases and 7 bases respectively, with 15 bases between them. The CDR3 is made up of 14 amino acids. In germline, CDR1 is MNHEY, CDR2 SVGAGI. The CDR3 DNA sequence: TGTGCCAGCAGTTATGCCCGGGGGGTACCTGGCTACACCTTC. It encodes CASSYARGVPGYTF.

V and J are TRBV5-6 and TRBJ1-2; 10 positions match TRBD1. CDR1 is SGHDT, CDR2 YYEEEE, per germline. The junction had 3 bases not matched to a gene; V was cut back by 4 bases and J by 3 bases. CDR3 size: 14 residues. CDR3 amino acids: CASSQTGGDYGYTF. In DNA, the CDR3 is TGTGCCAGCAGCCAGACAGGGGGCGACTATGGCTACACCTTC.

CDR3: CASSLTGGAETQYF. For the CDR3, the DNA is TGCGCCAGCAGCTTAACAGGGGGCGCGGAGACCCAGTACTTC. The chain combines TRBV5-1 with TRBJ2-5; TRBD1 matches 9 bases. The V and J ends lost 2 bases and 5 bases, in that order; junction bases with no gene match: 4. The germline gives CDR1 SGHRS, CDR2 YFSETQ. The CDR3 has 14 residues.

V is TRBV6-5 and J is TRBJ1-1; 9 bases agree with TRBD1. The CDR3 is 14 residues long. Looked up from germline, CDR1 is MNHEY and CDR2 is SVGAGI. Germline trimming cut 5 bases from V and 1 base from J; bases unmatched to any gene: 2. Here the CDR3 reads CASSGQGPNTEAFF. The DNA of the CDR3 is TGTGCCAGCAGTGGACAGGGGCCGAACACTGAAGCTTTCTTT.

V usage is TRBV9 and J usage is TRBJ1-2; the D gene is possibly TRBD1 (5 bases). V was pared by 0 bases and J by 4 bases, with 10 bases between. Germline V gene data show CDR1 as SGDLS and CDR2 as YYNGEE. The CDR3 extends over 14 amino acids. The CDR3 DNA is TGTGCCAGCAGCGTAGTTGGGGCTCCCTATGGCTACACCTTC. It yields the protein CASSVVGAPYGYTF.

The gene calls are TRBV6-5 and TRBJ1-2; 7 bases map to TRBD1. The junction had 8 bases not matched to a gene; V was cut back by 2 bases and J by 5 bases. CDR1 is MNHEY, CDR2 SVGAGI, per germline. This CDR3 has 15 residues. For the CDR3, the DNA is TGTGCCAGCAGTTACCGGGACAGTTCTCGTTATGGCTACACCTTC. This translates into CASSYRDSSRYGYTF.

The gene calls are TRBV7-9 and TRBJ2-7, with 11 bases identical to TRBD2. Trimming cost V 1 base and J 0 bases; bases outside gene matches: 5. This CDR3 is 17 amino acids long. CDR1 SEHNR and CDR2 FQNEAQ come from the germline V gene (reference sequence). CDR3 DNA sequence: TGTGCCAGCAGCTTAGGGACTAGCGGGCGTTACTCCTACGAGCAGTACTTC. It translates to CASSLGTSGRYSYEQYF.

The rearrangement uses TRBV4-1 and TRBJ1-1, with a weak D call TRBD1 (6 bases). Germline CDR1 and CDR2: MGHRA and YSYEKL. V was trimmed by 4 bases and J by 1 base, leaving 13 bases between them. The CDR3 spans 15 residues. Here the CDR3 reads CASSPPRQENTEAFF. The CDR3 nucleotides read TGCGCCAGCAGCCCTCCCAGACAGGAGAACACTGAAGCTTTCTTT.

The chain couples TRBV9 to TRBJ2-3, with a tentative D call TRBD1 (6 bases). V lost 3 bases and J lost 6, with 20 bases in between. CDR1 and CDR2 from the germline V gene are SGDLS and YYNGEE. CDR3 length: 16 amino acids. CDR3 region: CASSGRDMATLDTQYF. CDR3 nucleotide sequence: TGTGCCAGCAGCGGCCGGGACATGGCGACACTTGATACGCAGTATTTT.

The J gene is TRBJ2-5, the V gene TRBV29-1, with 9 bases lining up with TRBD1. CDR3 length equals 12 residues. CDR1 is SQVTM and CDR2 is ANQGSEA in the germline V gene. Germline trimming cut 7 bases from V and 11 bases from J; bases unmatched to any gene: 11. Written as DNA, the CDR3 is TGCAGCGCGGGGACAGGGATAAGGGAGCAGTACTTC. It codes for CSAGTGIREQYF.

The CDR3 spells CASSQEPGQREQYF. DNA of the CDR3: TGCGCCAGCAGCCAAGAACCCGGACAGAGGGAGCAGTACTTC. The chain joins TRBV4-1 to TRBJ2-7; D might be TRBD1 (6 bases). Trimming cost V 0 bases and J 7 bases, with 13 bases left between them. The germline V gene encodes CDR1 MGHRA and CDR2 YSYEKL. The CDR3 sequence is 14 residues long.

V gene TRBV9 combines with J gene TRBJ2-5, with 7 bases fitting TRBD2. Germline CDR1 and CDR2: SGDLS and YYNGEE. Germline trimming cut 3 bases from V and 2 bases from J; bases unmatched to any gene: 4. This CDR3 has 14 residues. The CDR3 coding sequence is TGTGCCAGCAGCGCGTCGGGGGGTCAAGAGACCCAGTACTTC. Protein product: CASSASGGQETQYF.

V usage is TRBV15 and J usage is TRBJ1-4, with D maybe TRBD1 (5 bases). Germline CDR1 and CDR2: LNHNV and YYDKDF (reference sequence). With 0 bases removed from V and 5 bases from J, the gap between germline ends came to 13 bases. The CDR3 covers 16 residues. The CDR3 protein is CATSRDRQGTNEKLFF. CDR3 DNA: TGTGCCACCAGCAGAGATCGCCAGGGAACGAATGAAAAACTGTTTTTT.

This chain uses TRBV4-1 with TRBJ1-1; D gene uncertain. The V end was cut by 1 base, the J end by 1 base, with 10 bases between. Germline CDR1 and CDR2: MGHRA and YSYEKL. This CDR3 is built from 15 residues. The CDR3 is CASSQVTQSNTEAFF. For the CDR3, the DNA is TGCGCCAGCAGCCAAGTTACACAGTCGAACACTGAAGCTTTCTTT.

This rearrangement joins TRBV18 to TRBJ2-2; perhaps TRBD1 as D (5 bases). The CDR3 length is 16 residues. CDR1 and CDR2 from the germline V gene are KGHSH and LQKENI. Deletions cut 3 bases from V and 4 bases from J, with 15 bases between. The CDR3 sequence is CASSPPGHSPTGELFF. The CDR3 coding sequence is TGTGCCAGCTCACCCCCAGGACACTCTCCCACCGGGGAGCTGTTTTTT.

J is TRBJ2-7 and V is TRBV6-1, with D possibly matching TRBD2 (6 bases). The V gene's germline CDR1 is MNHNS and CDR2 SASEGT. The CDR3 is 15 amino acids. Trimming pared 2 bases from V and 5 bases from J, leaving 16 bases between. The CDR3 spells CASSESRGGPHEQYF. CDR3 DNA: TGTGCCAGCAGTGAATCCCGAGGAGGGCCCCACGAGCAGTACTTC.

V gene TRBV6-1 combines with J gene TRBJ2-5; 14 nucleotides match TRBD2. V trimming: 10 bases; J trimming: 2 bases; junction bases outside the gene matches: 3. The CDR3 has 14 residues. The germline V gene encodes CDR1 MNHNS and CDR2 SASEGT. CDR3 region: CATTSGGAQETQYF. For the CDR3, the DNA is TGTGCCACGACTAGCGGGGGGGCGCAAGAGACCCAGTACTTC.

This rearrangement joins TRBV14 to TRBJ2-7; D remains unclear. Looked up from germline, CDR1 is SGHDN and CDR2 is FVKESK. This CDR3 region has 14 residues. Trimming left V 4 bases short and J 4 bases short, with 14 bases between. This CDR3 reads CASSPIQNPYEQYF. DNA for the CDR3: TGTGCCAGCAGCCCCATACAGAACCCGTACGAGCAGTACTTC.

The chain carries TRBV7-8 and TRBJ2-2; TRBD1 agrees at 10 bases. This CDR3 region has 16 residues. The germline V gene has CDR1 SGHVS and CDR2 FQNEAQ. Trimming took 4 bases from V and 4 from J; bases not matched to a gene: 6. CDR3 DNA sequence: TGTGCCAGCAGCTGGAGGAGGACAGGGGGCACCGGGGAGCTGTTTTTT. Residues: CASSWRRTGGTGELFF.

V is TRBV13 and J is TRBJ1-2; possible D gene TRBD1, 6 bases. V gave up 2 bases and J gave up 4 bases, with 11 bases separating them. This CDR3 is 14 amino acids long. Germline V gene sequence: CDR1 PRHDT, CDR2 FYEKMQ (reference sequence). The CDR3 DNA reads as TGTGCCAGCAGCTTAACAGGGTCGGCCTATGGCTACACCTTC. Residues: CASSLTGSAYGYTF.

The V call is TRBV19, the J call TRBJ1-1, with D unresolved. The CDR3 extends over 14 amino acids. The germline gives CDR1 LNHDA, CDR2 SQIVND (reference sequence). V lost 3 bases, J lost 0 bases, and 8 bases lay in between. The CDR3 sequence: CASSMERLNTEAFF. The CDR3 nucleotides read TGTGCCAGTAGTATGGAGAGACTGAACACTGAAGCTTTCTTT.

The DNA for the CDR3 is TGTGCCAGTAGTATAGCGGGGGCAGGGGGCGTAAAGGCTGAAGCTTTCTTT. It encodes CASSIAGAGGVKAEAFF. The chain carries TRBV19 and TRBJ1-1; 8 nucleotides line up with TRBD1. Germline loops: CDR1 LNHDA, CDR2 SQIVND (reference sequence). V lost 1 base to trimming and J lost 6 bases; unmatched junction nucleotides: 13. This CDR3 is 17 amino acids long.

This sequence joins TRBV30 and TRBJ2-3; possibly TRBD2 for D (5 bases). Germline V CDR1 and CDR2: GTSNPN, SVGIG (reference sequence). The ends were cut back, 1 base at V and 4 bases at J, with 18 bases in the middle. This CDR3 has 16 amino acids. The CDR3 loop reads CAWSDRTGTRADTQYF. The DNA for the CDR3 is TGTGCCTGGAGTGATAGGACTGGCACCCGGGCAGATACGCAGTATTTT.

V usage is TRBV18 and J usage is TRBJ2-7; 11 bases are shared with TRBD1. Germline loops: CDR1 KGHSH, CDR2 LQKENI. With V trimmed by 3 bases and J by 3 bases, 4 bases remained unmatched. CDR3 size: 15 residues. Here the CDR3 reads CASSPGQGANYEQYF. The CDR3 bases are TGTGCCAGCTCACCTGGACAGGGGGCGAACTACGAGCAGTACTTC. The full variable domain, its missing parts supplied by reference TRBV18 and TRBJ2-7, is NAGVMQNPRHLVRRRGQEARLRCSPMKGHSHVYWYRQLPEEGLKFMVYLQKENIIDESGMPKERFSAEFPKEGPSILRIQQVVRGDSAAYFCASSPGQGANYEQYFGPGTRLTVT.